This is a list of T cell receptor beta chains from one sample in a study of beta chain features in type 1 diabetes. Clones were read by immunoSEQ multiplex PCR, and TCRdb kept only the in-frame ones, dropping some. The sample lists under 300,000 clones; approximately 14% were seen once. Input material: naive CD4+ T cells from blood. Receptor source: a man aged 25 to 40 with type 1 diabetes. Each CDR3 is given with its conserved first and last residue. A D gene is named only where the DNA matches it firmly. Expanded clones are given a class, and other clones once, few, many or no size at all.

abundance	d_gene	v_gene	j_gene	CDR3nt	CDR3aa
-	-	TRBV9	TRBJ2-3	TGTGCCAGCAGCGTTCTTAGGGAGGGCACAGATACGCAGTATTTT	CASSVLREGTDTQYF
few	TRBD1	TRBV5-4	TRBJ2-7	TGTGCCAGCAGCTTGACAGGACAGGGCTACGAGCAGTACTTC	CASSLTGQGYEQYF
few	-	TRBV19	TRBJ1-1	TGTGCCAGTATTACTTACTCACCCTGGCAGGGGTCAGGGTCTGAAGCTTTCTTT	CASITYSPWQGSGSEAFF
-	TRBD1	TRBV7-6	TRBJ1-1	TGTGCCAGCAGCTTCCGGACAGGGCCCTTGAACACTGAAGCTTTCTTT	CASSFRTGPLNTEAFF
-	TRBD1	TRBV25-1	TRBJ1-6	TGTGCCAGTAGACAGGGTTATTCACCCCTCCACTTT	CASRQGYSPLHF
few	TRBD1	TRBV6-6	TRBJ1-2	TGTGCCAGCAGACCAAAGACAGGGGGCTATGGCTACACCTTC	CASRPKTGGYGYTF
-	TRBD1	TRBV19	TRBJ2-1	TGTGCCAGTAGTACCCTCCGGGACAGGGATGGGAATGAGCAGTTCTTC	CASSTLRDRDGNEQFF
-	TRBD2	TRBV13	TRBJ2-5	TGTGCCAGCAGTCTCGGGAGGCCGCAAGAGACCCAGTACTTC	CASSLGRPQETQYF
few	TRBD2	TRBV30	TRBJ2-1	TGTGCCTGGATGAGAACCGGGACTAGCCGATTCTTC	CAWMRTGTSRFF
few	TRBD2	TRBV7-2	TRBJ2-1	TGTGCCAGCAGCCCCTACGGGGAGGGCCGAGAGCAGTTCTTC	CASSPYGEGREQFF
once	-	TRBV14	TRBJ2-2	TGTGCCAGCAGCCAACGCGCAGGGTCCTCCGGGGAGCTGTTTTTT	CASSQRAGSSGELFF
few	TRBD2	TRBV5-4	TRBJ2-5	TGTGCCAGCCACGGGCTAGCGGGTGGGGGAGAGACCCAGTACTTC	CASHGLAGGGETQYF
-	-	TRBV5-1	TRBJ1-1	TGCGCCAGCAGCGCATTAACGGGAGCAAACACTGAAGCTTTCTTT	CASSALTGANTEAFF
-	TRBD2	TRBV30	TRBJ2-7	TGTGCCTGGGAAGCGGGGGGTGATGAGCAGTACTTC	CAWEAGGDEQYF
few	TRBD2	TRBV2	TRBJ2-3	TGTGCCAGCAACCCGGGGGGGCCAGATACGCAGTATTTT	CASNPGGPDTQYF
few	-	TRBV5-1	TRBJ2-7	TGCGCCAGCAGCTTTTCTACAGACAAGGACTACGAGCAGTACTTC	CASSFSTDKDYEQYF
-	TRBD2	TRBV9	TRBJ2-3	TGTGCCAGCAGCCTTAGCGGGATGATGGATACGCAGTATTTT	CASSLSGMMDTQYF
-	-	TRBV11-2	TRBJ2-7	TGTGCCAGCAGTCGGGGTCCGTCTGGGACCTACGAGCAGTACTTC	CASSRGPSGTYEQYF
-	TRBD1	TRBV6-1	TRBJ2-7	TGTGCCAGCAGTGAATGGACAGGGGCGACCTACGAGCAGTACTTC	CASSEWTGATYEQYF
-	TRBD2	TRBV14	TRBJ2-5	TGTGCCAGCAGCCAATCCCTACGAGGAGCGGGGGATGAGACCCAGTACTTC	CASSQSLRGAGDETQYF
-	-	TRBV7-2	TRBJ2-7	TGTGCCAGCAGTCGCAAGGGGGACCTCAGCTCCTACGAGCAGTACTTC	CASSRKGDLSSYEQYF
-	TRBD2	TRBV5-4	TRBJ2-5	TGTGCCAGCAGCTTGGGGACTAGCGGTTTGCAGACCCAGTACTTC	CASSLGTSGLQTQYF
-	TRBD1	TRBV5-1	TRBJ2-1	TGCGCCAGCAGCTCGGGGACAGGGGGCAACAATGAGCAGTTCTTC	CASSSGTGGNNEQFF
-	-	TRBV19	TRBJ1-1	TGTGCCACTCAAAGGACAGAAACTGAAGCTTTCTTT	CATQRTETEAFF
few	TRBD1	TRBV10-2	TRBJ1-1	TGCGCCAGCAGTGAGGAGACAGGGAGAGACACTGAAGCTTTCTTT	CASSEETGRDTEAFF
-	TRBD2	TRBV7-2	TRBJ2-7	TGTGCCAGCAGCCCCAGGACTAGCGGGCCTACCTACGAGCAGTACTTC	CASSPRTSGPTYEQYF
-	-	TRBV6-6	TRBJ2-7	TGTGCCAGCACCGAAAGAGGGCTCTTTGGGGCCTACGAGCAGTACTTC	CASTERGLFGAYEQYF